The 6 T cell receptor beta chains reported below all come from one sample, sequenced in a study of blood T cell repertoires in COVID-19. Sequenced by immunoSEQ multiplex PCR; TCRdb stores in-frame clones only, minus some. Of around 150,000 clones listed, more than 75% are singletons. What was sequenced was PBMCs or T cells enriched from blood (not recorded which). Receptors originate from a woman aged 50 to 65 who had recovered from COVID-19.

This rearrangement joins TRBV12-2 to TRBJ2-4; TRBD1 reflects the table's D call only, with no check against the DNA. TRBV12-2 constitutes a pseudogene. The CDR3 runs to 17 residues. The CDR3 nucleotides read TGTGCAAGTCGCTTAGCTCAGGGTTTCCTAGCCAAAAACATTCAGTACTTC. Translation gives CASRLAQGFLAKNIQYF.

V and J are TRBV11-3 and TRBJ1-1; 7 bases are shared with TRBD1. The V gene's germline CDR1 is SGHNT and CDR2 YENEEA. Trimming took 8 bases from V and 2 from J; bases not matched to a gene: 11. The CDR3 is 15 amino acids. The CDR3 region has the DNA TGTGCCAGCGGTAAGGGGGCCCGGTCAAACACTGAAGCTTTCTTT. Translating it yields CASGKGARSNTEAFF.

V is TRBV4-3 and J is TRBJ2-3, with 14 positions matching TRBD2. CDR3 size: 18 residues. CDR1 LGHNA and CDR2 YSLEER come from the germline V gene. V shed 5 bases, J shed 0 bases, and the junction held 7 bases outside the gene matches. The CDR3 spells CASSSGTSGGRSTDTQYF. In DNA, the CDR3 is TGCGCCAGCAGCTCCGGGACTAGCGGGGGCCGCAGCACAGATACGCAGTATTTT.

The J gene is TRBJ1-2, the V gene TRBV2; D remains ambiguous. Germline lookup yields CDR1 SNHLY and CDR2 FYNNEI. V gave up 10 bases and J gave up 0 bases, with 12 bases separating them. The CDR3 has 13 amino acids. CDR3 region: CATRGNANYGYTF. DNA for the CDR3: TGTGCCACCCGCGGCAATGCTAACTATGGCTACACCTTC.

The rearrangement joins TRBV7-2 to TRBJ2-7, with 9 bases identical to TRBD2. V shed 4 bases and J 5 bases; nucleotides not matched to a gene: 18. Germline V gene data show CDR1 as SGHTA and CDR2 as FQGNSA. This CDR3 region has 18 residues. CDR3 region: CASSSRTKVRGGANEQYF. The CDR3 nucleotides read TGTGCCAGCAGCTCACGCACAAAGGTTCGCGGGGGGGCCAACGAGCAGTACTTC.

CDR3 bases: TGCAGCGTTGCCGAACAGGTTAGTACACCCCTCCACTTT. Encoded protein: CSVAEQVSTPLHF. This chain uses TRBV29-1 with TRBJ1-6, with TRBD1 as a possible D gene (5 bases). Trimming removed 4 bases from V and 11 bases from J, with 15 bases in between. The CDR3 totals 13 residues. Per germline, CDR1 SQVTM and CDR2 ANQGSEA. Full variable domain (remainder filled in from reference TRBV29-1 and TRBJ1-6): SAVISQKPSRDICQRGTSLTIQCQVDSQVTMMFWYRQQPGQSLTLIATANQGSEATYESGFVIDKFPISRPNLTFSTLTVSNMSPEDSSIYLCSVAEQVSTPLHFGNGTRLTVT.